This TCR beta chain was captured by sequencing in a study of patients and donors after allogeneic stem cell transplantation. TCRdb redid the calling of the RT-PCR reads with MiXCR, one entry per CDR3 protein. Of hundreds of thousands of distinct CDR3 sequences listed, 13% to 15% are singletons. This clonotype was found many times. V was trimmed by 5 bases and J by 7 bases, leaving 17 bases between them. This CDR3 is 14 amino acids long. Germline V gene sequence: CDR1 SEHNR, CDR2 FQNEAQ (reference sequence). The rearrangement uses TRBV7-9 and TRBJ1-1, with unresolved D. Input material: blood, either unsorted or a sorted T cell fraction (not recorded which). The clonotype was recovered from a human donor who was either an allogeneic HSCT recipient or a stem cell or donor lymphocyte infusion donor (not recorded which). It is not recorded whose cells these are; they may come from a transplant donor. This chain's CDR3 is CASSRMGGMVEAFF. Here the CDR3 DNA reads TGTGCCAGCAGCCGTATGGGAGGCATGGTTGAAGCTTTCTTT.